This TCR beta chain was identified in a study of T cells in localized non-small cell lung cancer. The study's findings and limits: Greater T cell density in blood accompanied longer overall survival. Turning up in adjacent lung were a median approximately 57 of the top 100 tumor clones.

There are a few counts of this clone. Its target is unknown. Assay used: immunoSEQ multiplex PCR; TCRdb lists only in-frame clones, some missing. The sample includes 800 or so clones, 34% of them seen just once. V lost 3 bases and J lost 8, with 10 bases in between. The CDR3 consists of 12 residues. Germline CDR1 is MDHEN and CDR2 is SYDVKM. This sample comprised normal lung tissue next to the tumor, obtained before any cancer treatment. The receptor was isolated from a male donor at least 60 years old with stage II lung adenocarcinoma. The chain combines TRBV28 with TRBJ1-2; D is undetermined. CDR3: CASSFLGEGYTF. In DNA, the CDR3 is TGTGCCAGCAGTTTCCTAGGTGAGGGCTACACCTTC.